This entry features one T cell receptor (beta chain) sequence. Sequencing was performed with immunoSEQ multiplex PCR; in TCRdb, only in-frame clones are kept and a portion is missing. The repertoire includes 540,000 or so clones, approximately 88% of them detected once, and less than 9% sits in the top ten. These data come from a study of blood T cell repertoires in COVID-19. At the level of the study: Material from acute and convalescent COVID-19 was sourced from the United States, Italy and Spain. T cells, B-cell-depleted T cells, or PBMCs supplied cDNA or gDNA.

CDR1 LGHDT and CDR2 YNNKEL come from the germline V gene (reference sequence). J lost 8 bases, V lost 4 bases, and 13 bases had no gene match. CDR3 length: 17 residues. In Seattle, patients joined the study during active infection and were tracked longitudinally. The sequencing sample was made of peripheral blood. The clonotype was recovered from a woman aged 50 to 60 with COVID-19, enrolled during active disease. The chain uses TRBV3-1 (or the pseudogene TRBV3-2) and TRBJ2-4; 11 bases agree with TRBD2. CDR3 nucleotides: TGTGCCAGCAGCCTCGGGGCACTAGCGGGGGCTAGGGACATTCAGTACTTC. It specifies CASSLGALAGARDIQYF.